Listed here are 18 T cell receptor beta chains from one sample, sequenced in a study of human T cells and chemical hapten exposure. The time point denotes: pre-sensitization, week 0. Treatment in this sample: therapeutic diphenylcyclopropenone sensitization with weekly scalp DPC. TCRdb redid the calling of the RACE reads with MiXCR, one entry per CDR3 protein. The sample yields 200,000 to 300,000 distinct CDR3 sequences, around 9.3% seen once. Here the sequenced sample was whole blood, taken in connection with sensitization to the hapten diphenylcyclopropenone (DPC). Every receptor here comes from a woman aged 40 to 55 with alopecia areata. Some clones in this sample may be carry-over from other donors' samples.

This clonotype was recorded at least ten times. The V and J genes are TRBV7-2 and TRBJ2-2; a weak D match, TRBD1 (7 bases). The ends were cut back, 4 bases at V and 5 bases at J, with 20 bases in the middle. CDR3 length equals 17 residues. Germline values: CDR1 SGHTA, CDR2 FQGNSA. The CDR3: CASSSSGRTGWTGELFF. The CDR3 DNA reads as TGTGCCAGCAGCTCGTCGGGGAGGACAGGCTGGACCGGGGAGCTGTTTTTT. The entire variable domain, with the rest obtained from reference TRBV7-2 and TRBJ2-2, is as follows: GAGVSQSPSNKVTEKGKDVELRCDPISGHTALYWYRQSLGQGLEFLIYFQGNSAPDKSGLPSDRFSAERTGGSVSTLTIQRTQQEDSAVYLCASSSSGRTGWTGELFFGEGSRLTVL.

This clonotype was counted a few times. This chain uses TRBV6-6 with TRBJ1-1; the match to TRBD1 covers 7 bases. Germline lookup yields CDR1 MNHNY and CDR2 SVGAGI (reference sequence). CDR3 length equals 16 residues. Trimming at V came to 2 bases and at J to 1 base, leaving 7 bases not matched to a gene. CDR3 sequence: CASSYPRTGANTEAFF. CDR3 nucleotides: TGTGCCAGCAGTTACCCCCGGACAGGCGCGAACACTGAAGCTTTCTTT.

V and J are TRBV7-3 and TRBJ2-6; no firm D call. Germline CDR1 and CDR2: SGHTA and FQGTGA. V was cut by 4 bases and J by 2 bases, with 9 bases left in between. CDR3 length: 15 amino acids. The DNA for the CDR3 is TGTGCCAGCAGCTCCCTTCAGGCTGGGGCCAACGTCCTGACTTTC. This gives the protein CASSSLQAGANVLTF.

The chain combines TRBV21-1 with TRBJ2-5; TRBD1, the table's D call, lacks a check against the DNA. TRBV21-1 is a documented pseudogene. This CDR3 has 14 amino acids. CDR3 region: CASVVVQGGETQYF. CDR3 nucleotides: TGTGCCAGCGTCGTTGTGCAGGGGGGAGAGACCCAGTACTTC.

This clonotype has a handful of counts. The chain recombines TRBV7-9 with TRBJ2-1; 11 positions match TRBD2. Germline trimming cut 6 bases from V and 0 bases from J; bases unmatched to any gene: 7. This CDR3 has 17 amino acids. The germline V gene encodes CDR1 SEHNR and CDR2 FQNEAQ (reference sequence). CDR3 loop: CASRLAGGGGSYNEQFF. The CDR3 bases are TGTGCCAGCAGGCTAGCGGGAGGAGGGGGCTCCTACAATGAGCAGTTCTTC.

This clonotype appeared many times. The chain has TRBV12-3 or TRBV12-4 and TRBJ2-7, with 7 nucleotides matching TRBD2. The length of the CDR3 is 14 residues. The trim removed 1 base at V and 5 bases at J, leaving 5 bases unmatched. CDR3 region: CASSLGGRAHEQYF. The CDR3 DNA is TGTGCCAGCAGTTTAGGGGGGAGGGCCCACGAGCAGTACTTC.

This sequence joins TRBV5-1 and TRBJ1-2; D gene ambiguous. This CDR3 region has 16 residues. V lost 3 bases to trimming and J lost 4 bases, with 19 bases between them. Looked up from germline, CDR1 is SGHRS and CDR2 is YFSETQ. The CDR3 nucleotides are TGCGCCAGCAGCTCCGACCAGTCGGCCCGTGTCTATGGCTACACCTTC. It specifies CASSSDQSARVYGYTF.

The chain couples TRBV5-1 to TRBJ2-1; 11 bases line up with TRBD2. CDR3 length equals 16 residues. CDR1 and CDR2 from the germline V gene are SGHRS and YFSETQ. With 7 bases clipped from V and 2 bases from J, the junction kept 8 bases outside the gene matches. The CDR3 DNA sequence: TGCGCCAGCTCCCGGACTAGCGGGCCCACCTACAATGAGCAGTTCTTC. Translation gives CASSRTSGPTYNEQFF.

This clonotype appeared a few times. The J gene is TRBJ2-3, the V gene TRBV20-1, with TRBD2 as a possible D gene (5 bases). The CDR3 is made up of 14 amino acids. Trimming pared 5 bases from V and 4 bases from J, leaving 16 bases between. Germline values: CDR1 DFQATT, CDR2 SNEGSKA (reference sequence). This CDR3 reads CSAHRGSGADTQYF. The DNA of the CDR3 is TGCAGTGCTCACCGGGGTAGTGGGGCAGATACGCAGTATTTT.

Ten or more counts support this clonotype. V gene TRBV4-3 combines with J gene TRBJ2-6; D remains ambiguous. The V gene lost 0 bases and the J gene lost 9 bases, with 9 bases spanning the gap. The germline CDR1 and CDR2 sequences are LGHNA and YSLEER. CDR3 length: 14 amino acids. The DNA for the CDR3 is TGCGCCAGCAGCCAAGATTTCGGTGGCAACGTCCTGACTTTC. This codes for CASSQDFGGNVLTF.

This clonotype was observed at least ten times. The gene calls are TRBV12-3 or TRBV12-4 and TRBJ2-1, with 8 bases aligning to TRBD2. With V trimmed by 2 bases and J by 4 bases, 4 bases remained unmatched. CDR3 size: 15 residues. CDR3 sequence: CASSLLAGSYNEQFF. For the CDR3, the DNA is TGTGCCAGCAGTTTACTAGCGGGCTCGTACAATGAGCAGTTCTTC.

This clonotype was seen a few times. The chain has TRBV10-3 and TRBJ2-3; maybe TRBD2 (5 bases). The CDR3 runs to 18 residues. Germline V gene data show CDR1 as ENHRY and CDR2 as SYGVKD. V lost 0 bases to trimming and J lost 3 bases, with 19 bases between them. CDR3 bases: TGTGCCATCAGTGAGTCGTTCATCGCCCTAGCAGCTACAGATACGCAGTATTTT. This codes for CAISESFIALAATDTQYF.

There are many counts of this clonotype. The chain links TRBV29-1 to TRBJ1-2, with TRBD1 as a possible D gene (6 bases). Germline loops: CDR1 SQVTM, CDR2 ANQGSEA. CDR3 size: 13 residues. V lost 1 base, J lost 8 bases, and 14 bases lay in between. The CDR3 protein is CSVEVGGGYGYTF. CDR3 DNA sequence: TGCAGCGTTGAAGTGGGGGGCGGATACGGCTACACCTTC. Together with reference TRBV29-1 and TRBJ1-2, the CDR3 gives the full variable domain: SAVISQKPSRDICQRGTSLTIQCQVDSQVTMMFWYRQQPGQSLTLIATANQGSEATYESGFVIDKFPISRPNLTFSTLTVSNMSPEDSSIYLCSVEVGGGYGYTFGSGTRLTVV.

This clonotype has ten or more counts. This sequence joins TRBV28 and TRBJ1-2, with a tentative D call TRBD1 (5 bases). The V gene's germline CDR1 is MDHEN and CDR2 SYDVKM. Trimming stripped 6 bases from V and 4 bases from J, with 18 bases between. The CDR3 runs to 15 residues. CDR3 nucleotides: TGTGCCAGCAGAGCTCCCTTGGGGCTGGCCTATGGCTACACCTTC. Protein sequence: CASRAPLGLAYGYTF.

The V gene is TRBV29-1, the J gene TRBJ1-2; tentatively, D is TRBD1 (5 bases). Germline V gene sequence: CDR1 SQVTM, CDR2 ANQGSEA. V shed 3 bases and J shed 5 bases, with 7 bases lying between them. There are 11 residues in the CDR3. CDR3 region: CSVDPGYGYTF. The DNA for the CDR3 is TGCAGCGTTGACCCAGGGTATGGCTACACCTTC.

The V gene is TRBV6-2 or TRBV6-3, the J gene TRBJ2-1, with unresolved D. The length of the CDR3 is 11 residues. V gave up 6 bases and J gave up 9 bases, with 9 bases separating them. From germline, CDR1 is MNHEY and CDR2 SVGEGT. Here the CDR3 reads CASSPFGEQFF. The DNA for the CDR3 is TGTGCCAGCAGCCCATTTGGTGAGCAGTTCTTC.

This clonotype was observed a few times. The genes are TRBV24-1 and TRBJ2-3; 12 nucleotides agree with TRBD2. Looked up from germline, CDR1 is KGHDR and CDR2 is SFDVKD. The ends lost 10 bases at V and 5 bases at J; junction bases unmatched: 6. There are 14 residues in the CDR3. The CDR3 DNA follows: TGTGCCACTAGACTAGCGGGAGTAGGAGATACGCAGTATTTT. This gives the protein CATRLAGVGDTQYF.

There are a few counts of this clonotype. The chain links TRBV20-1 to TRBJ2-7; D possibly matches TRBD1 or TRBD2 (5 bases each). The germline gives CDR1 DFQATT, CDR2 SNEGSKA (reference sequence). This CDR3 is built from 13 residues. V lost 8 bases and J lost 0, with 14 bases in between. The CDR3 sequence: CSSSGTNSYEQYF. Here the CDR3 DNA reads TGCAGTTCGTCCGGGACCAACTCCTACGAGCAGTACTTC.